This T cell receptor beta chain was captured in a study of identical twins. This clonotype was seen many times. The antigen remains undetermined. CDR1 is DFQATT, CDR2 SNEGSKA, per germline (reference sequence). With V trimmed by 1 base and J by 3 bases, 6 bases remained unmatched. The CDR3 extends over 15 amino acids. Whole-study results and caveats: Memory repertoires showed no such pattern, whereas abundant cord blood beta clonotypes carried fewer insertions.

The cDNA had a unique molecular identifier and a template-switch universal primer site. TCRdb reanalysed the 5' RACE reads using MiXCR and keeps one entry per CDR3 protein. The sample has approximately 690,000 distinct CDR3 sequences; around 6% are singletons. This chain uses TRBV20-1 with TRBJ2-1, with 7 bases lining up with TRBD2. Source material: naive T cells sorted from blood. The clonotype was recovered from a young man in good health. CDR3 coding DNA: TGCAGTGCTAGAGGGGGGACTACCCTCTACAATGAGCAGTTCTTC. Amino acid sequence: CSARGGTTLYNEQFF.